Listed below are T cell receptor beta chains from one sample, sequenced in a study of glioma-infiltrating T cells after dendritic cell vaccination. TCRdb's copy holds only in-frame clones and misses some; the assay was immunoSEQ multiplex PCR. The sample consists of some 78,000 clones, about 85% of them appearing once. The source material was blood, sampled after dendritic cell vaccination. These TCRs come from a human donor with glioblastoma. CDR3s include the opening cysteine and the closing phenylalanine or tryptophan. D genes are given only for firm matches. Size is stated for part of the rows, as once, few or many counts, or as a class when the clone is expanded.

size	V	J	D	CDR3	DNA
NA	TRBV25-1	TRBJ2-7	TRBD1	CASSDSDRGLGEQYF	TGTGCCAGCAGTGACTCGGACAGGGGGCTGGGGGAGCAGTACTTC
once	TRBV11-2	TRBJ2-2	NA	CASSLVPPAEGTGELFF	TGTGCCAGCAGCTTAGTTCCTCCGGCCGAGGGTACCGGGGAGCTGTTTTTT
NA	TRBV7-8	TRBJ1-3	NA	CASSPLGTQGVNTIYF	TGTGCCAGCAGCCCGTTGGGCACACAGGGAGTTAACACCATATATTTT
NA	TRBV7-7	TRBJ2-3	NA	CASSLSPSTDTQYF	TGTGCCAGCAGCTTATCCCCTAGCACAGATACGCAGTATTTT
once	TRBV7-3	TRBJ2-2	NA	CASSLRTVGELFF	TGTGCCAGCAGCTTGCGGACAGTCGGGGAGCTGTTTTTT
NA	TRBV25-1	TRBJ2-3	TRBD1	CASSPGQGDRSQYF	TGTGCCAGCAGCCCCGGACAGGGGGATCGGTCGCAGTATTTT
once	TRBV5-1	TRBJ2-3	NA	CASSLDSTTDTQYF	TGCGCCAGCAGCTTGGACAGTACCACAGATACGCAGTATTTT
NA	TRBV4-3	TRBJ2-3	NA	CASSQLAGLTDTQYF	TGCGCCAGCAGCCAATTGGCAGGGCTCACAGATACGCAGTATTTT
NA	TRBV18	TRBJ2-3	NA	CASSPGVRGREDTQYF	TGTGCCAGCTCACCCGGAGTAAGAGGGAGAGAAGATACGCAGTATTTT
NA	TRBV7-2	TRBJ1-4	NA	CASSLVGPATNEKLFF	TGTGCCAGCAGCTTAGTCGGTCCCGCAACTAATGAAAAACTGTTTTTT
once	TRBV5-1	TRBJ1-1	NA	CASSFSGTEAFF	TGCGCCAGCAGCTTCAGTGGCACTGAAGCTTTCTTT
NA	TRBV2	TRBJ2-7	NA	CASSDILPSSYEQYF	TGTGCCAGCAGTGATATATTACCGAGCTCCTACGAGCAGTACTTC
once	TRBV7-2	TRBJ1-4	TRBD1	CASSGRDRGYNEKLFF	TGTGCCAGCAGCGGACGGGACAGGGGGTATAATGAAAAACTGTTTTTT
NA	TRBV2	TRBJ1-2	NA	CASTSDRNTNYGYTF	TGTGCCAGCACCTCTGACAGAAATACTAACTATGGCTACACCTTC
NA	TRBV15	TRBJ2-3	NA	CASKQTGEADTQYF	TGTGCCAGCAAACAGACGGGAGAGGCAGATACGCAGTATTTT
once	TRBV7-3	TRBJ2-7	NA	CASSLKGPRTEENLSYEQYF	TGTGCCAGCAGCTTAAAAGGCCCGAGGACAGAGGAGAATCTCTCCTACGAGCAGTACTTC
NA	TRBV7-9	TRBJ2-7	TRBD2	CASSFKAGGAYEQYF	TGTGCCAGCAGCTTTAAAGCGGGGGGCGCCTACGAGCAGTACTTC
NA	TRBV25-1	TRBJ2-3	NA	CASRGTAGDTQYF	TGTGCCTCCCGGGGGACAGCTGGAGATACGCAGTATTTT
NA	TRBV25-1	TRBJ2-7	NA	CASSESKSLSSYEQYF	TGTGCCAGCAGTGAATCGAAAAGTTTGAGCTCCTACGAGCAGTACTTC
NA	TRBV18	TRBJ1-3	NA	CASSPPGRGIGNTIYF	TGTGCCAGCTCACCTCCAGGCAGGGGAATTGGAAACACCATATATTTT
NA	TRBV2	TRBJ2-7	TRBD2	CASRGLAGSYEQYF	TGTGCCAGCAGGGGACTAGCGGGGTCCTACGAGCAGTACTTC
NA	TRBV5-8	TRBJ1-4	NA	CASSLDGEKLFF	TGTGCCAGCAGCTTGGATGGCGAAAAACTGTTTTTT